The TCR beta chain under discussion was sequenced for a study of blood T cell repertoires in COVID-19 (dated by TCRdb to the early 2020s). About the investigation overall: The collaborator samples originated in the United States, Italy and Spain and spanned the acute and convalescent phases of COVID-19. Subjects who had been exposed to COVID-19, were actively infected with it, or had recovered from it provided the deeply sampled blood TCRbeta repertoires that made up the dataset. The repertoires were released in a freely available public database meant as a resource for research on the immune response to SARS-CoV-2. Where HLA class I and class II types were available, the types were taken from metadata supplied by the sample provider, not from assay-based typing. Nearly every sample came with metadata listing a de-identified subject ID, COVID-19 status, age in years and sex. Samples came from the ongoing ImmuneRACE study (first 160 participants) plus 1,254 subjects from 6 global collaborators. The material from the prospective study consisted of cDNA or gDNA derived from T cells, B-cell-depleted T cells, or PBMCs.

Beyond this particular receptor, the publication reports: Clinical and demographic metadata were provided uncurated, with the amount varying by source and participant.

TCRbeta CDR3 regions were amplified from genomic DNA by means of the immunoSEQ Assay, a bias-controlled multiplex PCR. The study's own analysis went as follows. The number of nucleated cells in each sample was estimated from the amplification of reference gene primers within the assay. Sequence reads were collapsed and filtered to measure the absolute abundance of every unique TCRbeta CDR3 rearrangement. For each sample, productive Simpson clonality was calculated by taking the square root of Simpson's diversity index across productive rearrangements. In its TCRdb copy, this immuneACCESS table keeps in-frame sequences only and misses some clones. Where compared with another copy, unresolved V genes explain less than half of these, and the others have no known cause. That table gives V, J and clone size, and the DNA gave D and trimming. Recorded for this sample are 350,000 or so clones; around nine tenths of them occurred a single time. The leading ten clones occupy less than 5% of the sample.

The CDR3 goes from the cysteine to the phenylalanine over 13 residues. Only CDR3 DNA remains: 39 bases, in frame from the first base. CDR1 and CDR2 (SQVTM, ANQGSEA) derive from the germline V gene. Trimming leaves V shorter by 7 bases and J shorter by 2 bases, with the junction holding 3 bases beyond the gene matches. In Seattle, one collaborating source enrolled patients while the infection was active and tracked those patients longitudinally over the course of disease. The collaborating institutions used their own protocols to collect whole blood in K2EDTA tubes. For TCRbeta analysis, collaborator samples were shipped as frozen whole blood, as isolated PBMCs, or as DNA extracted from either sample type. Worth noting for this clone: Its antigen has not been determined. Nothing much larger sits one base from this clone, and base qualities are not available.

Source material: peripheral blood. This receptor chain uses TRBV29-1 and TRBJ1-3; TRBD1 agrees with 9 junctional bases. This TCR came from a woman aged 55-70 years with COVID-19, enrolled during active disease. In nucleotide form, the sequence is TGCAGCGGAGGGACAGGGCCTGGAAACACCATATATTTT. The encoded protein is CSGGTGPGNTIYF.